This T cell receptor (beta chain) was sequenced in a study of blood T cell repertoires in COVID-19. Study at large: Material from acute and convalescent COVID-19 was sourced from the United States, Italy and Spain. Sources were T cells, B-cell-depleted T cells, or PBMCs; the material itself was cDNA or gDNA.

Germline V gene sequence: CDR1 MDHEN, CDR2 SYDVKM. Trimming took 6 bases from V and 1 from J, leaving 13 bases between them. CDR3 length: 15 residues. Sequencing used immunoSEQ multiplex PCR; TCRdb keeps in-frame clones, though not all of them. The table has approximately 280,000 clones, over 75% seen once. The receptor was isolated from a young woman with COVID-19, enrolled during active disease. The V and J genes are TRBV28 and TRBJ1-5; unclear D gene. Sequenced sample: peripheral blood. The CDR3 spells CASSELRWSNQPQHF. CDR3 sequence (DNA): TGTGCCAGCAGCGAACTCCGGTGGAGCAATCAGCCCCAGCATTTT.